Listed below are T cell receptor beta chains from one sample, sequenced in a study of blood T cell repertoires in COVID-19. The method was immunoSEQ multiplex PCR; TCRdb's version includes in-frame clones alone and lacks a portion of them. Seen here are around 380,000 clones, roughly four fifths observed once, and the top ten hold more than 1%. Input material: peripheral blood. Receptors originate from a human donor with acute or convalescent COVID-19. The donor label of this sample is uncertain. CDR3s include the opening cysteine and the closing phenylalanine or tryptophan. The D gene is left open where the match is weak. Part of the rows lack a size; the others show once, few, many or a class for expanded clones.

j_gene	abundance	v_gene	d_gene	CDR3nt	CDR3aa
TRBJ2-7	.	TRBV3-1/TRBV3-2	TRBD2	TGTGCCAGCAGCCAAGATTCGGGACTAGCACCCGAGCAGTACTTC	CASSQDSGLAPEQYF
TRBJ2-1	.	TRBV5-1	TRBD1	TGCGCCAGCAGCTTCCGACAGGGGTCAGCCTACAATGAGCAGTTCTTC	CASSFRQGSAYNEQFF
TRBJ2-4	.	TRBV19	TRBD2	TGTGCCAGTAGTATAGTTCCCGCGACTAGCGGGGGGACGGGATTAAAGAACATTCAGTACTTC	CASSIVPATSGGTGLKNIQYF
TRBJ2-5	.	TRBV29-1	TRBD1	TGCAGCGTGGGGACAGGGGGCCTGAAGACCCAGTACTTC	CSVGTGGLKTQYF
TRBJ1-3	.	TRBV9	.	TGTGCCAGCGCCCTCAGTGGGGCTGGTGGAAACACCATATATTTT	CASALSGAGGNTIYF
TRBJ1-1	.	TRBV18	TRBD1	TGTGCCAGCTCGCCCCGACAGGGGGCCGTCACTGAAGCTTTCTTT	CASSPRQGAVTEAFF
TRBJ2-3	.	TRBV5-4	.	TGTGCCAGCAGCCCCTTCCCCGAGGAGGATACGCAGTATTTT	CASSPFPEEDTQYF
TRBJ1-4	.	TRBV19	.	TGTGCCAGTAGACCGACGGAGTCGGTTAAAAAACTGTTTTTT	CASRPTESVKKLFF
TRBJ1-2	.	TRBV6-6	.	TGTGCCAGCAGACGAGGGCTCACCGGCATAACTAACTATGGCTACACCTTC	CASRRGLTGITNYGYTF
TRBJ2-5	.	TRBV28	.	TGTGCCAGCAGTTCCCCCGGTGGGGGCGCTGAGACCCAGTACTTC	CASSSPGGGAETQYF
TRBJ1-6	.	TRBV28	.	TGTGCCAGCAAAGGGGTTAGTTCACCCCTCCACTTT	CASKGVSSPLHF
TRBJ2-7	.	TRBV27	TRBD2	TGTGCCAGCAGTAGGACTAGCGGGGGGATCTCCTACGAGCAGTACTTC	CASSRTSGGISYEQYF
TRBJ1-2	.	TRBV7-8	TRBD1	TGTGCCAGCAGCTTCGCTGCCCACAGGACAGGAGGCTACACCTTC	CASSFAAHRTGGYTF
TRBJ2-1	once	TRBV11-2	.	TGTGCCAGCAGCTTAGTGGGGGGAGTTGGCTTCTACAATGAGCAGTTCTTC	CASSLVGGVGFYNEQFF
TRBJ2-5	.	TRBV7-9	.	TGTGCCAGCAGCTTAGAGCGGTTCAAAGAGACCCAGTACTTC	CASSLERFKETQYF
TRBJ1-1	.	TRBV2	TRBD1	TGTGCCAGCGGACAGGGGAGGGGCACTGAAGCTTTCTTT	CASGQGRGTEAFF
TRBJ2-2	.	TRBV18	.	TGTGCCAGCTCACCCTCAGGGTCCGGGGAGCTGTTTTTT	CASSPSGSGELFF
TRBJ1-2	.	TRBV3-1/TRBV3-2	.	TGTGCCAGCAGCCATTCACCGGGACACGGGTCTTGGGTGTTC	CASSHSPGHGSWVF
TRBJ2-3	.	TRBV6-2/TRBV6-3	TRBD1	TGTGCCAGCAGTTATAACAGGGGGCGATACACAGATACGCAGTATTTT	CASSYNRGRYTDTQYF
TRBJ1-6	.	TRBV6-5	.	TGTGCCAGCAGACAAACAGGGCTTTCACCCCTCCACTTT	CASRQTGLSPLHF
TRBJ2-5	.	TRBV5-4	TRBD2	TGTGCCAGCAGCTCCGGGACTAGCAGACAAGAGACCCAGTACTTC	CASSSGTSRQETQYF
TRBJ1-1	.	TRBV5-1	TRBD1	TGCGCCAGCAGCCGGACAGGGACGAACACTGAAGCTTTCTTT	CASSRTGTNTEAFF
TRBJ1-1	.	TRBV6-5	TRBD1	TGTGCCAGCAGCCAGACAGGGTCCGGGGTGAAAGCTTTCTTT	CASSQTGSGVKAFF
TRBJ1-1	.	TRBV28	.	TGTGCCAGCACCACTTCAGGGGTAAGGAACACTGAAGCTTTCTTT	CASTTSGVRNTEAFF
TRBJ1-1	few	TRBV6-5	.	TGTGCCAGCAAATACACCTACACTGAAGCTTTCTTT	CASKYTYTEAFF
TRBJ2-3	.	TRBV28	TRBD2	TGTGCCACCGCCCGGGGGGGGCGCACAGATACGCAGTATTTT	CATARGGRTDTQYF
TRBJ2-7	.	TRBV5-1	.	TGCGCCAGCAGCACCGGGATAGGCTCCTACGAGCAGTACTTC	CASSTGIGSYEQYF
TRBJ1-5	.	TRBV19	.	TGTGCCAGTGCTGCAGGGTTTATCTATCAGCCCCAGCATTTT	CASAAGFIYQPQHF
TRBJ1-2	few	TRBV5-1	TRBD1	TGCGCCAGCAGCTCCTTTGACAGGGGGGGCTACACCTTC	CASSSFDRGGYTF
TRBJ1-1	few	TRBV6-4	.	TGTGCCAGCAGCAGGCCGGGGGTTAGCACTGAAGCTTTCTTT	CASSRPGVSTEAFF
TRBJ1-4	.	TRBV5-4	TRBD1	TGTGCCAGCAGCTTGCGGCAGGGGGCAGATGAAAAACTGTTTTTT	CASSLRQGADEKLFF
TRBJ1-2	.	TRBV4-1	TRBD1	TGCGCCAGCAGCCAACAGGGGGCTGAGTATGGCTACACCTTC	CASSQQGAEYGYTF
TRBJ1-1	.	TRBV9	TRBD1	TGTGCCAGCAGCGTAGATCAGGGGGGCACTGAAGCTTTCTTT	CASSVDQGGTEAFF
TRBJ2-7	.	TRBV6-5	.	TGTGCCAGCAAATTACAGTTTACTTACTCCTACGAGCAGTACTTC	CASKLQFTYSYEQYF
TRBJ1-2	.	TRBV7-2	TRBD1	TGTGCCAGCAGCTCAAGACAGGGCAGAGGTTTCTATGGCTACACCTTC	CASSSRQGRGFYGYTF
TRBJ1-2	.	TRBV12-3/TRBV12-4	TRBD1	TGTGCCAGCAGCCCAGGGGGCGTTGGCTACACCTTC	CASSPGGVGYTF
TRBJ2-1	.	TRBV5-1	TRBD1	TGCGCCAGCAGCCAAACAGGGGCTATAATCGACAATGAGCAGTTCTTC	CASSQTGAIIDNEQFF
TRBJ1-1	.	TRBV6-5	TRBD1	TGTGCCAGCAGTTATGGACAGGGGGTCACTGAAGCTTTCTTT	CASSYGQGVTEAFF
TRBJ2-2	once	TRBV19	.	TGTGCCAGTAGTATAGAGGGCCCGACGCTATCCCGCGAACGAACCGGGGAGCTGTTTTTT	CASSIEGPTLSRERTGELFF
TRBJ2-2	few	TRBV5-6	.	TGTGCCAGCAGCCCTACTGGGCACACCGGGGAGCTGTTTTTT	CASSPTGHTGELFF